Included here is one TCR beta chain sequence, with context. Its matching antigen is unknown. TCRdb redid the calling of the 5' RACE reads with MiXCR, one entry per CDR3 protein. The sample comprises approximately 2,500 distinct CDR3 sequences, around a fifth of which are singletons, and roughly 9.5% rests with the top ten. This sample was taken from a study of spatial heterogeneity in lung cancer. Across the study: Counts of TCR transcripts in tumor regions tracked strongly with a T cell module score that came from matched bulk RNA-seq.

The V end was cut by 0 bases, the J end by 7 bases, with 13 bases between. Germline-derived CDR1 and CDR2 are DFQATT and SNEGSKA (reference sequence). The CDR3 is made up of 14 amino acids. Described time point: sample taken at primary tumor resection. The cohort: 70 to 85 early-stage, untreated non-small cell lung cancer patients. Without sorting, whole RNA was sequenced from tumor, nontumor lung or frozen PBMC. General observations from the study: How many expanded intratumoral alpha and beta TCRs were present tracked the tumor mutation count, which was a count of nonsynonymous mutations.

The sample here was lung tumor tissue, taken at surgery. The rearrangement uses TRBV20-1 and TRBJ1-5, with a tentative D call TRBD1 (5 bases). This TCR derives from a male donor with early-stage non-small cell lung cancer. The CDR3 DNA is TGCAGTGCTAGAGAACCCGGGGGAGGACAGCCCCAGCATTTT. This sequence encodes CSAREPGGGQPQHF.